Listed below are T cell receptor beta chains from one sample, sequenced in a study of blood T cell repertoires in COVID-19. Profiling relied on immunoSEQ multiplex PCR, and the TCRdb table lists in-frame clones only, not all of them. The sample includes 130,000 to 150,000 clones, approximately 80% of them seen just once. The specimen sequenced was PBMCs or T cells enriched from blood (not recorded which). The receptors originated from a man aged 50 to 60 who had recovered from COVID-19. CDR3s include the opening cysteine and the closing phenylalanine or tryptophan. Each record gives: D gene, J gene, clone size, V gene, CDR3 protein, CDR3 DNA. D genes are given only for firm matches. Clone size is shown for a subset of rows, as once, few, many or a class of expanded clone.

d_gene: TRBD1
j_gene: TRBJ2-7
abundance: .
v_gene: TRBV16
CDR3aa: CASSQLRDSQEQYF
CDR3nt: TGTGCCAGCAGCCAACTAAGGGACAGCCAAGAGCAGTACTTC

d_gene: .
j_gene: TRBJ2-5
abundance: medium-sized
v_gene: TRBV7-2
CDR3aa: CASSILAAGQETQYF
CDR3nt: TGTGCCAGCAGCATTCTAGCTGCGGGCCAAGAGACCCAGTACTTC

d_gene: .
j_gene: TRBJ2-4
abundance: .
v_gene: TRBV10-2
CDR3aa: CASSEEGNIQYF
CDR3nt: TGCGCCAGCAGTGAAGAGGGAAACATTCAGTACTTC

d_gene: .
j_gene: TRBJ1-4
abundance: .
v_gene: TRBV9
CDR3aa: CASGKTGNNEKLFF
CDR3nt: TGTGCCAGCGGTAAGACGGGAAATAATGAAAAACTGTTTTTT

d_gene: .
j_gene: TRBJ1-6
abundance: .
v_gene: TRBV2
CDR3aa: CASRYTGITYNSPLHF
CDR3nt: TGTGCCAGCAGATATACAGGGATCACCTATAATTCACCCCTCCACTTT

d_gene: .
j_gene: TRBJ2-7
abundance: few
v_gene: TRBV5-4
CDR3aa: CASSLGFSSYEQYF
CDR3nt: TGTGCCAGCAGCTTGGGGTTCAGCTCCTACGAGCAGTACTTC

d_gene: .
j_gene: TRBJ2-3
abundance: .
v_gene: TRBV10-3
CDR3aa: CAVEGTQDNTQYF
CDR3nt: TGTGCCGTGGAGGGAACACAGGACAATACGCAGTATTTT

d_gene: .
j_gene: TRBJ2-3
abundance: .
v_gene: TRBV4-3
CDR3aa: CASSDRAGGADTQYF
CDR3nt: TGCGCCAGCAGCGACAGGGCGGGGGGCGCAGATACGCAGTATTTT

d_gene: TRBD2
j_gene: TRBJ2-7
abundance: .
v_gene: TRBV18
CDR3aa: CASSPGGGNEQYF
CDR3nt: TGTGCCAGCTCGCCTGGCGGGGGGAACGAGCAGTACTTC

d_gene: TRBD1
j_gene: TRBJ2-2
abundance: few
v_gene: TRBV7-8
CDR3aa: CASSPTVAGGIGELFF
CDR3nt: TGTGCCAGCAGCCCGACCGTGGCAGGGGGTATCGGGGAGCTGTTTTTT

d_gene: .
j_gene: TRBJ1-4
abundance: .
v_gene: TRBV21-1
CDR3aa: CASSAGTLDAEKLFF
CDR3nt: TGTGCCAGCAGCGCCGGGACACTGGATGCGGAAAAACTGTTTTTT

d_gene: TRBD1
j_gene: TRBJ1-2
abundance: .
v_gene: TRBV28
CDR3aa: CASSPSRTGLGGYTF
CDR3nt: TGTGCCAGCAGTCCCTCCCGGACAGGGCTCGGGGGCTACACCTTC

d_gene: .
j_gene: TRBJ2-2
abundance: .
v_gene: TRBV9
CDR3aa: CASSVEEGAGELFF
CDR3nt: TGTGCCAGCAGCGTAGAGGAAGGGGCCGGGGAGCTGTTTTTT

d_gene: TRBD1
j_gene: TRBJ2-1
abundance: .
v_gene: TRBV7-3
CDR3aa: CASSLWGQGHNEQFF
CDR3nt: TGTGCCAGCAGCTTGTGGGGACAGGGCCACAATGAGCAGTTCTTC

d_gene: .
j_gene: TRBJ2-2
abundance: few
v_gene: TRBV7-2
CDR3aa: CASSAAWSTGELFF
CDR3nt: TGTGCCAGCAGCGCCGCGTGGAGCACCGGGGAGCTGTTTTTT

d_gene: .
j_gene: TRBJ1-6
abundance: .
v_gene: TRBV29-1
CDR3aa: CSSIYMNNSPLHF
CDR3nt: TGCAGCTCCATATACATGAATAATTCACCCCTCCACTTT

d_gene: TRBD1
j_gene: TRBJ1-1
abundance: many
v_gene: TRBV7-9
CDR3aa: CASSPRGQGWENTEAFF
CDR3nt: TGTGCCAGCAGCCCACGGGGACAGGGATGGGAAAACACTGAAGCTTTCTTT

d_gene: .
j_gene: TRBJ2-3
abundance: .
v_gene: TRBV7-2
CDR3aa: CASRRGSTDTQYF
CDR3nt: TGTGCCAGCAGGCGGGGAAGCACAGATACGCAGTATTTT

d_gene: .
j_gene: TRBJ1-1
abundance: .
v_gene: TRBV25-1
CDR3aa: CASTGVGNTEAFF
CDR3nt: TGTGCCAGCACGGGGGTGGGGAACACTGAAGCTTTCTTT

d_gene: TRBD2
j_gene: TRBJ2-1
abundance: .
v_gene: TRBV7-9
CDR3aa: CASSSRGLVGGSYNEQFF
CDR3nt: TGTGCCAGCAGCTCCCGCGGACTAGTGGGGGGCTCCTACAATGAGCAGTTCTTC

d_gene: TRBD1
j_gene: TRBJ2-7
abundance: few
v_gene: TRBV5-1
CDR3aa: CASSFDRAQSEQYF
CDR3nt: TGCGCCAGCAGCTTCGACAGGGCTCAAAGCGAGCAGTACTTC

d_gene: TRBD1
j_gene: TRBJ1-5
abundance: .
v_gene: TRBV23-1
CDR3aa: CASGYARQGSNQPQHF
CDR3nt: TGCGCCAGCGGTTATGCCCGACAGGGCAGCAATCAGCCCCAGCATTTT

d_gene: .
j_gene: TRBJ1-4
abundance: .
v_gene: TRBV4-1
CDR3aa: CASSQVGGGDEKLFF
CDR3nt: TGCGCCAGCAGCCAAGTGGGGGGAGGAGATGAAAAACTGTTTTTT

d_gene: TRBD1
j_gene: TRBJ1-5
abundance: .
v_gene: TRBV6-5
CDR3aa: CASRKQGVRQPQHF
CDR3nt: TGTGCCAGCAGAAAGCAGGGGGTCCGTCAGCCCCAGCATTTT

d_gene: .
j_gene: TRBJ1-1
abundance: .
v_gene: TRBV6-5
CDR3aa: CASLTAQNTEAFF
CDR3nt: TGTGCCAGCCTCACAGCCCAGAACACTGAAGCTTTCTTT

d_gene: .
j_gene: TRBJ2-3
abundance: .
v_gene: TRBV6-2/TRBV6-3
CDR3aa: CASSYGARSTDTQYF
CDR3nt: TGTGCCAGCAGTTACGGGGCTCGTAGCACAGATACGCAGTATTTT

d_gene: TRBD1
j_gene: TRBJ1-4
abundance: .
v_gene: TRBV10-3
CDR3aa: CAISENRGQANEKLFF
CDR3nt: TGTGCCATCAGTGAGAATAGGGGACAGGCTAATGAAAAACTGTTTTTT

d_gene: .
j_gene: TRBJ1-1
abundance: .
v_gene: TRBV27
CDR3aa: CASSLGGENTEAFF
CDR3nt: TGTGCCAGCAGTTTGGGGGGGGAGAACACTGAAGCTTTCTTT

d_gene: TRBD1
j_gene: TRBJ2-3
abundance: .
v_gene: TRBV7-3
CDR3aa: CASSPGLMTGTDTQYF
CDR3nt: TGTGCCAGCAGCCCGGGTCTGATGACAGGGACAGATACGCAGTATTTT

d_gene: .
j_gene: TRBJ2-2
abundance: .
v_gene: TRBV7-6
CDR3aa: CASSLAWGGGELFF
CDR3nt: TGTGCCAGCAGCTTAGCTTGGGGAGGCGGGGAGCTGTTTTTT

d_gene: .
j_gene: TRBJ1-6
abundance: .
v_gene: TRBV30
CDR3aa: CAWSVWAGVTNSPLHF
CDR3nt: TGTGCCTGGAGTGTATGGGCAGGGGTTACGAATTCACCCCTCCACTTT

d_gene: .
j_gene: TRBJ1-4
abundance: once
v_gene: TRBV12-5
CDR3aa: CASGPPGRKGEKLFF
CDR3nt: TGTGCTAGTGGTCCTCCAGGGAGGAAAGGTGAAAAACTGTTTTTT

d_gene: TRBD1
j_gene: TRBJ2-5
abundance: .
v_gene: TRBV29-1
CDR3aa: CSVRPTGGLYQETQYF
CDR3nt: TGCAGCGTTAGGCCCACAGGGGGATTGTACCAAGAGACCCAGTACTTC

d_gene: TRBD2
j_gene: TRBJ2-5
abundance: .
v_gene: TRBV2
CDR3aa: CAARGDQETQYF
CDR3nt: TGTGCCGCTCGGGGGGACCAAGAGACCCAGTACTTC

d_gene: .
j_gene: TRBJ1-1
abundance: .
v_gene: TRBV6-5
CDR3aa: CASEAGTEAFF
CDR3nt: TGTGCCAGTGAGGCGGGGACTGAAGCTTTCTTT

d_gene: .
j_gene: TRBJ1-2
abundance: .
v_gene: TRBV4-2
CDR3aa: CASSRSDSGYTF
CDR3nt: TGTGCCAGCAGCCGCTCGGACAGTGGCTACACCTTC

d_gene: TRBD1
j_gene: TRBJ1-1
abundance: .
v_gene: TRBV19
CDR3aa: CASSIPGQGTGNTEAFF
CDR3nt: TGTGCCAGTAGTATCCCGGGACAGGGGACGGGGAACACTGAAGCTTTCTTT

d_gene: .
j_gene: TRBJ2-5
abundance: .
v_gene: TRBV4-2
CDR3aa: CASSQAAGNLGETQYF
CDR3nt: TGTGCCAGCAGCCAAGCAGCAGGGAATTTAGGAGAGACCCAGTACTTC

d_gene: TRBD1
j_gene: TRBJ1-4
abundance: .
v_gene: TRBV7-9
CDR3aa: CASSSQGLGEKLFF
CDR3nt: TGTGCCAGCAGCTCACAGGGGTTAGGCGAAAAACTGTTTTTT

d_gene: TRBD2
j_gene: TRBJ2-3
abundance: .
v_gene: TRBV10-3
CDR3aa: CAISSSGGLRTDTQYF
CDR3nt: TGTGCCATCAGTAGTAGCGGGGGTTTGAGAACAGATACGCAGTATTTT

d_gene: TRBD1
j_gene: TRBJ1-1
abundance: .
v_gene: TRBV5-1
CDR3aa: CASSLAPDRGAEAFF
CDR3nt: TGCGCCAGCAGCTTGGCACCCGACAGGGGCGCTGAAGCTTTCTTT

d_gene: .
j_gene: TRBJ2-6
abundance: .
v_gene: TRBV5-5
CDR3aa: CASSLGAGLAGANVLTF
CDR3nt: TGTGCCAGCAGCTTGGGGGCAGGATTGGCTGGGGCCAACGTCCTGACTTTC